This record concerns one T cell receptor (beta chain) sequence. Per the authors' pipeline: Quantification of nucleated cells was approximated via reference gene primer amplification. Some clones are missing from TCRdb's copy, which holds only in-frame ones; the method was immunoSEQ multiplex PCR. The V and J calls and clone size come from that table; D and trimming were worked out from the DNA. In the table there are about 200,000 clones, 70% to 90% of which are singletons. These data belong to a study of blood T cell repertoires in COVID-19. Study-wide context: COVID-19 samples, acute and convalescent, were from the United States, Italy and Spain. From T cells, B-cell-depleted T cells, or PBMCs came the material, which was cDNA or gDNA.

In germline, CDR1 is SGHTA, CDR2 FQGTGA. This CDR3 has 15 amino acids. Trimming cost V 3 bases and J 2 bases, with 11 bases left between them. The clonotype was recovered from a man aged 45 to 65 with COVID-19, enrolled during active disease. V is TRBV7-3 and J is TRBJ2-1; D unclear. The sequencing sample was made of peripheral blood. DNA of the CDR3: TGTGCCAGCAGCTTCGGAGCGAGCACCTACAATGAGCAGTTCTTC. Its translation is CASSFGASTYNEQFF. Complete variable domain (other parts from reference TRBV7-3 and TRBJ2-1): GAGVSQTPSNKVTEKGKYVELRCDPISGHTALYWYRQSLGQGPEFLIYFQGTGAADDSGLPNDRFFAVRPEGSVSTLKIQRTERGDSAVYLCASSFGASTYNEQFFGPGTRLTVL.